The rows below give T cell receptor beta chains drawn from one sample of a study of shared clonotypes between healthy human individuals. Data came from immunoSEQ multiplex PCR; TCRdb stores just in-frame clones and leaves some out. The profile shows about 2.2 million clones, around 93% of them singletons. The sequenced sample consisted of naive CD8+ T cells from PBMCs. These receptors originate from a man in his late teens or twenties in good health. Some clones in this sample may be carry-over from other donors' samples. CDR3s include the opening cysteine and the closing phenylalanine or tryptophan. A D gene is named only where the DNA matches it firmly. Size is omitted from some rows. Given values are once, few, many or a class for expanded clones.

>NA|TRBJ2-6|TRBV4-1|NA
CASSQTGYAANVLTF
TGCGCCAGCAGCCAAACTGGGTATGCGGCCAACGTCCTGACTTTC
>NA|TRBJ2-3|TRBV10-3|TRBD2
CAISGRTSGRTDTQYF
TGTGCCATCAGTGGCCGGACTAGCGGGAGAACAGATACGCAGTATTTT
>NA|TRBJ2-3|TRBV10-2|TRBD2
CASSALGGLDTQYF
TGCGCCAGCAGTGCCTTGGGGGGGTTGGATACGCAGTATTTT
>NA|TRBJ2-5|TRBV19|NA
CASSPRQVPQETQYF
TGTGCCAGTAGTCCGCGACAGGTACCCCAAGAGACCCAGTACTTC
>NA|TRBJ1-1|TRBV6-5|NA
CASRTHLNTEAFF
TGTGCCAGCAGGACTCACTTAAACACTGAAGCTTTCTTT
>NA|TRBJ1-1|TRBV6-5|NA
CASSFRGLISEAFF
TGTGCCAGCAGTTTCAGGGGTCTAATCTCTGAAGCTTTCTTT
>NA|TRBJ2-1|TRBV6-5|NA
CASSYSGVVQFF
TGTGCCAGCAGTTACTCAGGGGTAGTGCAGTTCTTC
>NA|TRBJ1-2|TRBV28|TRBD1
CASSLDEGQGAANYGYTF
TGTGCCAGCAGTTTAGATGAGGGACAGGGGGCAGCTAACTATGGCTACACCTTC
>once|TRBJ2-3|TRBV11-2|NA
CASSRLVDTQYF
TGTGCCAGCAGTAGATTGGTAGATACGCAGTATTTT
>NA|TRBJ2-7|TRBV6-1|NA
CASSEGRHGRWEQYF
TGTGCCAGCAGTGAAGGGAGGCATGGGAGGTGGGAGCAGTACTTC
>NA|TRBJ2-3|TRBV6-4|TRBD2
CASSDHTGGLTDTQYF
TGTGCCAGCAGTGACCACACGGGAGGTCTTACAGATACGCAGTATTTT
>NA|TRBJ2-1|TRBV5-8|TRBD1
CASRQQGARYNEQFF
TGTGCCAGCAGACAACAGGGGGCACGGTACAATGAGCAGTTCTTC
>NA|TRBJ2-1|TRBV11-2|TRBD2
CASSGTSGRNLLFSEQFF
TGTGCCAGCAGCGGGACTAGCGGGAGGAATTTATTGTTTAGTGAGCAGTTCTTC
>NA|TRBJ2-1|TRBV9|NA
CASSAGTHNEQFF
TGTGCCAGCAGCGCCGGGACCCACAATGAGCAGTTCTTC
>NA|TRBJ2-7|TRBV21-1|NA
CASSKDGSGGSFGLSEQYF
TGTGCCAGCAGCAAAGATGGATCAGGGGGCTCTTTCGGTCTCTCCGAGCAGTACTTC
>NA|TRBJ2-5|TRBV28|NA
CASSFQGSRETQYF
TGTGCCAGCAGTTTTCAGGGGTCTCGGGAGACCCAGTACTTC
>NA|TRBJ2-3|TRBV28|TRBD2
CASSLGASGSTDTQYF
TGTGCCAGCAGTTTAGGAGCTAGCGGGAGTACAGATACGCAGTATTTT
>NA|TRBJ1-1|TRBV7-8|NA
CASSSGGGNTEAFF
TGTGCCAGCAGCTCAGGCGGAGGTAACACTGAAGCTTTCTTT
>NA|TRBJ1-1|TRBV4-1|NA
CASSRPRGPNTEAFFGAFF
NA
>NA|TRBJ2-3|TRBV19|NA
CASSIRNTFTQINTQYF
TGTGCCAGTAGTATAAGGAACACGTTTACCCAAATTAATACGCAGTATTTT
>NA|TRBJ2-3|TRBV15|TRBD2
CATRAMERGRAFLTDTQYF
TGTGCCACCAGGGCAATGGAGCGCGGGAGGGCCTTTTTAACAGATACGCAGTATTTT
>NA|TRBJ2-7|TRBV4-3|NA
CASSQDRAGSSYEQYF
TGCGCCAGCAGCCAAGATCGCGCGGGGAGCTCCTACGAGCAGTACTTC
>NA|TRBJ2-7|TRBV27|NA
CASSPSPVEQYF
TGTGCCAGCAGCCCCAGCCCAGTCGAGCAGTACTTC
>NA|TRBJ1-2|TRBV14|TRBD1
CASSQGQGANYGYTF
TGTGCCAGCAGCCAAGGACAGGGAGCTAACTATGGCTACACCTTC
>NA|TRBJ1-4|TRBV6-1|NA
CASSERGIASFNEKLFF
TGTGCCAGCAGTGAACGGGGGATCGCGTCCTTTAATGAAAAACTGTTTTTT
>NA|TRBJ2-1|TRBV6-6|TRBD1
CASSAPGQNNEQFF
TGTGCCAGCAGTGCTCCGGGACAGAACAATGAGCAGTTCTTC
>NA|TRBJ2-7|TRBV28|NA
CASSLRGQVYEQYF
TGTGCCAGCAGTTTGAGAGGTCAGGTCTACGAGCAGTACTTC
>NA|TRBJ2-2|TRBV25-1|NA
CASSEVGTGELFF
TGTGCCAGCAGTGAAGTGGGGACCGGGGAGCTGTTTTTT
>NA|TRBJ2-5|TRBV10-3|NA
CAISKGTLQETQYF
TGTGCCATCTCTAAGGGGACCCTACAAGAGACCCAGTACTTC
>NA|TRBJ2-7|TRBV10-3|NA
CAISAGSEQYF
TGTGCCATCAGTGCTGGGTCCGAGCAGTACTTC
>NA|TRBJ2-7|TRBV4-3|NA
CARTSHRPEQYF
TGCGCCCGAACCAGCCACCGTCCCGAGCAGTACTTC
>NA|TRBJ2-5|TRBV7-7|NA
CASSLLGGGNQETQYF
TGTGCCAGCAGCTTATTAGGGGGCGGGAACCAAGAGACCCAGTACTTC
>NA|TRBJ2-1|TRBV7-2|NA
CASSPRHDEQFF
TGTGCCAGCAGCCCCCGACATGATGAGCAGTTCTTC
>NA|TRBJ2-1|TRBV13|TRBD2
CASSLAGGTTPYNEQFF
TGTGCCAGCAGCTTAGCGGGAGGAACCACCCCCTACAATGAGCAGTTCTTC
>NA|TRBJ2-7|TRBV27|TRBD2
CASRILAGVSYEQYF
TGTGCCAGCAGAATCCTAGCGGGAGTTTCCTACGAGCAGTACTTC
>NA|TRBJ2-7|TRBV28|NA
CASSLKQIIGEQYF
TGTGCCAGCAGTTTAAAACAGATCATCGGTGAGCAGTACTTC
>NA|TRBJ2-3|TRBV30|NA
CAWSRGEPDTQYF
TGTGCCTGGAGTAGGGGGGAGCCAGATACGCAGTATTTT